This TCR beta chain stems from a study of cytomegalovirus exposure and HLA in healthy donors. Germline V CDR1 and CDR2: SGHRS, YFSETQ. This CDR3 region has 16 residues. V was shortened by 2 bases and J by 7 bases, with 19 bases between the two germline ends. 13 Jbeta primers and 60 Vbeta primers were used for the PCR. Method: immunoSEQ multiplex PCR; TCRdb's copy keeps in-frame clones and lacks some. The sample lists around 200,000 clones; 55% to 75% were seen once. The V call is TRBV5-1, the J call TRBJ2-1, with TRBD1 as a possible D gene (6 bases). Sample: PBMCs. The TCR sequence derives from a man aged 40-49 years in good health and CMV-seropositive. This CDR3 is CASSLSGTILMNEQFF. In DNA, the CDR3 is TGCGCCAGCAGCTTATCCGGGACAATACTAATGAATGAGCAGTTCTTC. The full variable domain, in which reference TRBV5-1 and TRBJ2-1 provide the parts outside the CDR3, is KAGVTQTPRYLIKTRGQQVTLSCSPISGHRSVSWYQQTPGQGLQFLFEYFSETQRNKGNFPGRFSGRQFSNSRSEMNVSTLELGDSALYLCASSLSGTILMNEQFFGPGTRLTVL.